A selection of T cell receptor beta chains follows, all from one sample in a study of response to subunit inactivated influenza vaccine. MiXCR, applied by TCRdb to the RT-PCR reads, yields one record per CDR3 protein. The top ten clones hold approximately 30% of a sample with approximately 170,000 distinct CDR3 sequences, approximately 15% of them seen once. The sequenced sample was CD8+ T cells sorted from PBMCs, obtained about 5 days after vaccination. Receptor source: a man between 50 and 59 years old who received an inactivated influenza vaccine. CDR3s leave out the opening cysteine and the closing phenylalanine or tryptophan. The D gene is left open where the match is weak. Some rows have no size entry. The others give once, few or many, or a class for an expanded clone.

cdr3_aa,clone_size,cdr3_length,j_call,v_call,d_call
SATSGNNEQF,-,10,TRBJ2-1,TRBV29-1,TRBD2
ASSSLAGAYNEQF,few,13,TRBJ2-1,TRBV4-3,TRBD2
ATSRGPEQF,-,9,TRBJ2-1,TRBV15,-
ASSLSDTQY,many,9,TRBJ2-3,TRBV5-1,-
ASSLYLVAGELF,-,12,TRBJ2-2,TRBV11-2,-
ASSLAALVNTEAF,few,13,TRBJ1-1,TRBV28,-
ASSPENFYEQY,-,11,TRBJ2-7,TRBV4-1,-
ASSFLVRETQY,-,11,TRBJ2-5,TRBV28,-
ASSFTQGAEAF,-,11,TRBJ1-1,TRBV7-2,TRBD1
ASSPTKLPSETQY,-,13,TRBJ2-5,TRBV19,-
ASSLTGGEQY,many,10,TRBJ2-7,TRBV5-1,TRBD1
ASSLLAGGETQY,few,12,TRBJ2-5,TRBV11-2,TRBD2
ASSPHSAYTYEQY,-,13,TRBJ2-7,TRBV4-1,-
ASSLAVRGEITGELF,-,15,TRBJ2-2,TRBV7-8,-
ASSLYLAGEYNEQF,-,14,TRBJ2-1,TRBV11-1,TRBD2
ASSPRGGRESSTDTQY,-,16,TRBJ2-3,TRBV11-1,TRBD2
ASSIRQGPAETQY,-,13,TRBJ2-5,TRBV7-9,TRBD1
ASSSQPYEQY,few,10,TRBJ2-7,TRBV13,-
ATSREGQGIDEQF,few,13,TRBJ2-1,TRBV15,TRBD1
ASSLEGQGGNNEQF,medium-sized,14,TRBJ2-1,TRBV5-1,-
ASSPRGNTGELF,few,12,TRBJ2-2,TRBV28,-
AISESVQGAYEQY,few,13,TRBJ2-7,TRBV10-3,TRBD1
ASNQGGRSEQY,-,11,TRBJ2-7,TRBV28,-
ASSSSGGLFSYEQY,few,14,TRBJ2-7,TRBV27,TRBD2
ASNPGTPYNEQF,-,12,TRBJ2-1,TRBV10-2,-
ASTRGSSYNEQF,-,12,TRBJ2-1,TRBV5-6,-
ASSQDPRQGPYNEQF,-,15,TRBJ2-1,TRBV4-2,TRBD1
ASSATLQGYEQY,many,12,TRBJ2-7,TRBV9,-
ASSRDSSNQPQH,many,12,TRBJ1-5,TRBV9,TRBD1
SVRNRYEQY,few,9,TRBJ2-7,TRBV29-1,-
ASSEGVVEQY,-,10,TRBJ2-7,TRBV2,-
ASSFTGVGTDTQY,few,13,TRBJ2-3,TRBV28,-
ASSLGWDAGNTIY,few,13,TRBJ1-3,TRBV5-1,-
ASSGFTDRDGYT,-,12,TRBJ1-2,TRBV2,TRBD1
ASSLFVALSTDTQY,-,14,TRBJ2-3,TRBV7-2,-
ASSLEWTEAF,-,10,TRBJ1-1,TRBV12-3/TRBV12-4,-
ASRGLAGALAHEQF,-,14,TRBJ2-1,TRBV28,TRBD2
ATSESGTTQF,few,10,TRBJ2-1,TRBV24-1,TRBD2
ASSLVPGANTGELF,few,14,TRBJ2-2,TRBV5-1,-
SADRADTGELF,-,11,TRBJ2-2,TRBV29-1,TRBD1
ASSPTVNQPQH,-,11,TRBJ1-5,TRBV4-3,-
ASSLWNGGQPQH,-,12,TRBJ1-5,TRBV5-6,-
ASSSTLAGVNTGELF,many,15,TRBJ2-2,TRBV7-9,TRBD2
ASSLRGTPTVQETQY,few,15,TRBJ2-5,TRBV7-9,-
ASSQVFQIHNEQF,few,13,TRBJ2-1,TRBV4-3,-
ATSGRTGWSEKLF,-,13,TRBJ1-4,TRBV15,TRBD1